Following are 13 T cell receptor beta chains from one sample sequenced in a study of response to subunit inactivated influenza vaccine. TCRdb re-derived calls from the RT-PCR reads in MiXCR, one entry per CDR3 protein. Among roughly 540,000 distinct CDR3 sequences listed, around 21% were seen once. These data also formed part of another study, on T cells expressing NK-cell markers. That report notes: The authors made TCR beta cDNA libraries by 5'RACE template switching. This switching added a universal primer site and UMIs.

Specimen: CD4+ T cells sorted from PBMCs, collected about 13 days after vaccination. These receptors were obtained from a man in his forties or fifties who received an inactivated influenza vaccine.

This clonotype was observed at least ten times. The genes are TRBV2 and TRBJ2-5, with D hard to call. Germline V lookup: CDR1 SNHLY, CDR2 FYNNEI. With 8 bases removed from V and 3 bases from J, the gap between germline ends came to 10 bases. The CDR3 loop spans 12 amino acids. CDR3 protein: CASSGGEETQYF. The CDR3 nucleotides read TGTGCCAGCTCGGGCGGTGAAGAGACCCAGTACTTC.

The sample holds a few counts of this clonotype. This chain connects TRBV2 to TRBJ2-2; a weak D match, TRBD1 (5 bases). Per germline, CDR1 SNHLY and CDR2 FYNNEI. V was pared by 7 bases and J by 2 bases, with 11 bases between. The CDR3 loop spans 14 amino acids. CDR3 residues: CASTGRTNTGELFF. The CDR3 DNA sequence: TGTGCCAGCACAGGACGGACAAACACCGGGGAGCTGTTTTTT. Combining the CDR3 with reference TRBV2 and TRBJ2-2 gives the whole variable domain EPEVTQTPSHQVTQMGQEVILRCVPISNHLYFYWYRQILGQKVEFLVSFYNNEISEKSEIFDDQFSVERPDGSNFTLKIRSTKLEDSAMYFCASTGRTNTGELFFGEGSRLTVL.

Only a few counts were recorded for this clonotype. The CDR3 here is CSARGLADQETQYF. The CDR3, as DNA: TGCAGTGCTAGAGGGCTAGCGGATCAAGAGACCCAGTACTTC. The chain employs TRBV20-1 and TRBJ2-5; TRBD2 matches 7 bases. There are 14 residues in the CDR3. V shed 1 base and J 2 bases; nucleotides not matched to a gene: 4. Germline lookup yields CDR1 DFQATT and CDR2 SNEGSKA (reference sequence).

This CDR3 reads CASSGHRGSNNEQFF. As DNA, the CDR3 is TGTGCCAGCAGCGGTCACAGGGGTTCTAATAATGAGCAGTTCTTC. The V and J genes are TRBV9 and TRBJ2-1; TRBD1 aligns across 7 bases. The CDR3 sequence is 15 residues long. Germline V CDR1 and CDR2: SGDLS, YYNGEE. The V segment lost 3 bases and the J segment 7 bases; nucleotides outside the gene matches: 10.

This clonotype showed up just a few times. V usage is TRBV21-1 and J usage is TRBJ1-4; TRBD1 was called by the table and not checked on the DNA. TRBV21-1 is reported as a pseudogene. The CDR3 runs to 17 residues. CDR3 nucleotide sequence: TGTGCCAGCAGCAAAGAGATCTTGGGGGACAGGGAAGAAAAACTGTTTTTT. It encodes CASSKEILGDREEKLFF.

In its sample, this clonotype was seen a few times. This chain uses TRBV3-1 with TRBJ1-1; a weak D match, TRBD1 (5 bases). CDR1 LGHDT and CDR2 YNNKEL come from the germline V gene (reference sequence). Trimming cost V 7 bases and J 0 bases, with 15 bases left between them. The CDR3 loop spans 15 amino acids. CDR3 DNA: TGTGCCAGCACCCCCGACAGAGCCATGAACACTGAAGCTTTCTTT. Amino acid sequence: CASTPDRAMNTEAFF.

Only a few counts were recorded for this clonotype. CDR3 residues: CASSSGLAGVGETQYF. The CDR3 region has the DNA TGTGCCAGTAGTTCCGGACTAGCGGGAGTGGGAGAGACCCAGTACTTC. V gene TRBV19 combines with J gene TRBJ2-5, with 13 positions matching TRBD2. The CDR3 totals 16 residues. The germline CDR1 and CDR2 sequences are LNHDA and SQIVND (reference sequence). V lost 5 bases to trimming and J lost 4 bases; unmatched junction nucleotides: 7. The full variable domain, in which reference TRBV19 and TRBJ2-5 provide the parts outside the CDR3, is DGGITQSPKYLFRKEGQNVTLSCEQNLNHDAMYWYRQDPGQGLRLIYYSQIVNDFQKGDIAEGYSVSREKKESFPLTVTSAQKNPTAFYLCASSSGLAGVGETQYFGPGTRLLVL.

This clonotype showed up just a few times. V gene TRBV12-3 or TRBV12-4 combines with J gene TRBJ2-3, with D tentatively TRBD1 or TRBD2 (6 bases each). This CDR3 has 15 residues. V lost 2 bases and J lost 5, with 14 bases in between. The CDR3 bases are TGTGCCAGCAGTTTAAGGATGGGGGGCGGAGATACGCAGTATTTT. This translates into CASSLRMGGGDTQYF.

This clonotype occurred once. The chain joins TRBV2 to TRBJ2-7, with 9 nucleotides matching TRBD2. Germline-derived CDR1 and CDR2 are SNHLY and FYNNEI. The CDR3 is 14 amino acids. V lost 6 bases to trimming and J lost 3 bases; unmatched junction nucleotides: 6. Here the CDR3 reads CASRESGGFYEQYF. The CDR3 coding sequence is TGTGCCAGCAGGGAGAGCGGGGGGTTCTACGAGCAGTACTTC.

This clonotype was counted only a few times. This chain uses TRBV5-1 with TRBJ1-3, with TRBD1 matching over 8 bases. Trimming at V came to 5 bases and at J to 4 bases, leaving 11 bases not matched to a gene. Germline V gene lookup returns CDR1 SGHRS and CDR2 YFSETQ. This CDR3 region has 16 residues. CDR3 bases: TGCGCCAGCAGTCCTCGAGGACAGGGATCGGGAAACACCATATATTTT. This sequence encodes CASSPRGQGSGNTIYF.

This clonotype was seen at least ten times. The chain links TRBV5-4 to TRBJ2-7; D perhaps matches TRBD2 (7 bases). CDR3 length: 16 amino acids. Deletions cut 0 bases from V and 3 bases from J, with 16 bases between. Looked up from germline, CDR1 is SGHNT and CDR2 is YYREEE (reference sequence). CDR3 region: CASSLARRGLHYEQYF. DNA for the CDR3: TGTGCCAGCAGCTTGGCCCGCAGGGGACTACACTACGAGCAGTACTTC.

In regard to this clonotype: An end of the junction differs from the germline gene, which may be a read error. J is TRBJ2-3 and V is TRBV15; the D gene is possibly TRBD2 (7 bases). This CDR3 contains 16 residues. The V gene's germline CDR1 is LNHNV and CDR2 YYDKDF (reference sequence). CDR3 region: CATSSRDYLRTETQYF. Here the CDR3 DNA reads TGTGCCACCAGCAGCCGGGACTACCTACGGACAGAAACGCAGTATTTT.

This clonotype was seen a few times. The chain links TRBV6-2 or TRBV6-3 to TRBJ2-1; no firm D call. Germline assignment: CDR1 MNHEY and CDR2 SVGEGT. The CDR3 length is 12 residues. V lost 2 bases and J 11 bases, leaving 10 bases between the germline ends. The chain's CDR3 is CASSYEETQQFF. In nucleotides, the CDR3 is TGTGCCAGCAGTTACGAGGAAACCCAGCAGTTCTTC.